A single sample is the source of the 8 T cell receptor beta chains below, sequenced in a study of spatial heterogeneity in lung cancer. Regarding time point: blood taken at disease recurrence. Unsorted whole RNA from tumor, nontumor lung or frozen PBMC underwent sequencing. One entry per CDR3 protein, called by TCRdb with MiXCR from the 5' RACE reads. The sample contains 8,000 to 10,000 distinct CDR3 sequences, approximately 3.9% of which appear only once. Sample: PBMCs, taken at recurrence. The receptors were gathered from a female donor with early-stage non-small cell lung cancer.

In its sample, this clonotype was seen many times. The size of this beta chain means little, since it is a stray read in a library made for alpha chains. The rearrangement uses TRBV19 and TRBJ2-6; D possibly matches TRBD1 or TRBD2 (5 bases each). Germline values: CDR1 LNHDA, CDR2 SQIVND (reference sequence). The CDR3 runs to 15 residues. The V gene lost 3 bases and the J gene lost 0 bases, with 6 bases spanning the gap. CDR3 nucleotide sequence: TGTGCCAGTAGTATTGGGGGCTCTGGGGCCAACGTCCTGACTTTC. Its protein product is CASSIGGSGANVLTF.

This clonotype is medium-sized within its sample. The size of this beta chain means little, since it is a stray read in a library made for alpha chains. The rearrangement links TRBV12-3 or TRBV12-4 to TRBJ1-1; tentatively, D is TRBD1 (5 bases). With 6 bases removed from V and 4 bases from J, the gap between germline ends came to 12 bases. The CDR3 covers 13 residues. In DNA, the CDR3 is TGTGCCAGCAGAAAGGGACTGGGCACTGAAGCTTTCTTT. Translation: CASRKGLGTEAFF.

This clonotype was found many times. Found in a library prepared for alpha chains, this beta chain is an off-target read, and its abundance has little meaning. This sequence joins TRBV7-6 and TRBJ1-6; D is unclear. Trimming removed 4 bases at V and 7 bases at J, with 8 bases between. The CDR3 sequence is 13 residues long. Germline values: CDR1 SGHVS, CDR2 FNYEAQ. The CDR3 DNA sequence: TGTGCCAGCAGCTCGTCACAGAATTCACCCCTCCACTTT. Protein sequence: CASSSSQNSPLHF.

Many counts were recorded for this clonotype. This beta chain is an unintended read in a library built for alpha chains; its size means little. V and J are TRBV24-1 and TRBJ2-1; D uncertain. The V end lost 4 bases, the J end lost 3 bases, and 18 bases lay between the germline ends. Per the germline V gene, CDR1 is KGHDR and CDR2 is SFDVKD. This CDR3 is built from 17 residues. CDR3 nucleotide sequence: TGTGCCACCAGTGACTCCTATCACATGCGGCACTACAATGAGCAGTTCTTC. Protein sequence: CATSDSYHMRHYNEQFF.

About this clonotype: As an off-target read in a library built for alpha chains, this beta chain has a frequency of little significance. V and J are TRBV7-8 and TRBJ1-2, with no clear D. Germline V gene data show CDR1 as SGHVS and CDR2 as FQNEAQ. The CDR3 length is 15 residues. Trimming pared 4 bases from V and 1 base from J, leaving 13 bases between. CDR3 in amino acids: CASSSISTSNYGYTF. For the CDR3, the DNA is TGTGCCAGCAGCTCTATTTCGACAAGTAACTATGGCTACACCTTC.

In its sample, this clonotype is medium-sized (0.01 to 0.1%). The size of this beta chain means little, since it is a stray read in a library made for alpha chains. The V and J genes are TRBV7-2 and TRBJ2-1, with D tentatively TRBD2 (6 bases). This CDR3 contains 15 residues. Per the germline V gene, CDR1 is SGHTA and CDR2 is FQGNSA. V lost 0 bases to trimming and J lost 0 bases, with 6 bases between them. The CDR3 protein is CASSLARGSYNEQFF. The CDR3 coding sequence is TGTGCCAGCAGCTTAGCGCGGGGCTCCTACAATGAGCAGTTCTTC.

This clonotype was counted ten times or more. The library was prepared for alpha chains; this beta chain is a stray read, so its frequency means little. In DNA form, the CDR3 reads TGTGCCAGCAGTTTCGTAGGGTTTGGGACTGAAGCTTTCTTT. As protein: CASSFVGFGTEAFF. This rearrangement joins TRBV28 to TRBJ1-1; D not resolved. CDR1 is MDHEN and CDR2 is SYDVKM in the germline V gene. Trimming took 3 bases from V and 5 from J, leaving 13 bases between them. This CDR3 region has 14 residues.

This clonotype was counted ten times or more. Because this beta chain is a stray read in a library intended to capture alpha chains, its abundance should not be given much weight. This sequence joins TRBV28 and TRBJ2-5; D call uncertain. Germline lookup yields CDR1 MDHEN and CDR2 SYDVKM. The CDR3 covers 16 residues. V lost 6 bases, J lost 5 bases, and 22 bases lay in between. The CDR3 DNA sequence: TGTGCCAGCAGCCTGAGGACCCGAGCGACCTGGGAGACCCAGTACTTC. Amino acids: CASSLRTRATWETQYF.